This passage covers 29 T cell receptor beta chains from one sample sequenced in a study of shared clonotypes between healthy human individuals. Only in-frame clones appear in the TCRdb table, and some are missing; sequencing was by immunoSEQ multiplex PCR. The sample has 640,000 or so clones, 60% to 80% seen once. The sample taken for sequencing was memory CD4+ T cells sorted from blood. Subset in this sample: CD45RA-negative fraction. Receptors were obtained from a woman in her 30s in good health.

CDR3 sequence (DNA): TGTGCCAGCAGCCAAGATCTGGGACTAGCCTTTGGAGAGACCCAGTACTTC. This gives the protein CASSQDLGLAFGETQYF. The chain combines TRBV14 with TRBJ2-5, with TRBD2 matching over 9 bases. The germline V gene has CDR1 SGHDN and CDR2 FVKESK. J gave up 4 bases and V 0 bases, and 9 bases lay outside the gene matches. This CDR3 region has 17 residues.

The CDR3, as DNA: TGCGCCAGCAGCTTGGCCGGAGAGTTTGGCTACACCTTC. Translating it yields CASSLAGEFGYTF. The genes are TRBV5-1 and TRBJ1-2; unclear D gene. Germline V gene sequence: CDR1 SGHRS, CDR2 YFSETQ. The CDR3 extends over 13 amino acids. The V end lost 0 bases, the J end lost 7 bases, and 10 bases lay between the germline ends. Using reference TRBV5-1 and TRBJ1-2 for the parts outside the CDR3, the full variable domain is KAGVTQTPRYLIKTRGQQVTLSCSPISGHRSVSWYQQTPGQGLQFLFEYFSETQRNKGNFPGRFSGRQFSNSRSEMNVSTLELGDSALYLCASSLAGEFGYTFGSGTRLTVV.

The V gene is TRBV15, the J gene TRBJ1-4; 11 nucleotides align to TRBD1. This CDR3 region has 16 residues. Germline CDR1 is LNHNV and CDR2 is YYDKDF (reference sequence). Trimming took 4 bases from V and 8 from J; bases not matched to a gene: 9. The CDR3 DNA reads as TGTGCCACCAGCACGAACCCGGGACAGGGGGGCGAAAAACTGTTTTTT. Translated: CATSTNPGQGGEKLFF.

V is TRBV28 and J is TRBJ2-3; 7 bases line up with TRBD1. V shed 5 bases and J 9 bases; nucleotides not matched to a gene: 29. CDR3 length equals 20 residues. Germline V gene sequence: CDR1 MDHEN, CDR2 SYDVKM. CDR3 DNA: TGTGCCAGCAGTCCCGTTTACCTTTTTCGGATGGGGACAGTGCATAAGACGCAGTATTTT. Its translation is CASSPVYLFRMGTVHKTQYF.

The CDR3 DNA sequence: TGTGCCAGCACCTTAGGAGGGACCCCCGAGCAGTACTTC. Residues: CASTLGGTPEQYF. J is TRBJ2-7 and V is TRBV6-1; perhaps TRBD2 as D (6 bases). The CDR3 length is 13 residues. V was pared by 7 bases and J by 6 bases, with 16 bases between. Germline V gene lookup returns CDR1 MNHNS and CDR2 SASEGT.

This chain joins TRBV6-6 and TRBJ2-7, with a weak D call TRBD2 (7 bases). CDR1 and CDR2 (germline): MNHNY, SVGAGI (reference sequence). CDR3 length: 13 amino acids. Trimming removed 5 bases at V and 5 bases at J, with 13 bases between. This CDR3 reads CASSPRGRDEQYF. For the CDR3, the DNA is TGTGCCAGCAGTCCGAGGGGGAGGGACGAGCAGTACTTC.

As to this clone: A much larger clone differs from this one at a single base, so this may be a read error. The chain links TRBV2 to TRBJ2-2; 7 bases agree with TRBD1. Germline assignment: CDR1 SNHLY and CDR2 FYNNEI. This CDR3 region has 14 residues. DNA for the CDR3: TGTGTCAGAAAGGGGGCAGCGAACACCGGGGAGCTGTTTTTT. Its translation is CVRKGAANTGELFF.

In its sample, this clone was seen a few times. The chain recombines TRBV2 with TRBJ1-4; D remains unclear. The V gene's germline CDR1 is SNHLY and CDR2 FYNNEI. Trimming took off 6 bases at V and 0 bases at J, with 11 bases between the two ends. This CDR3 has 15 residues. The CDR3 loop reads CASRQPAATNEKLFF. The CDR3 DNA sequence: TGTGCCAGCAGACAACCAGCAGCAACTAATGAAAAACTGTTTTTT. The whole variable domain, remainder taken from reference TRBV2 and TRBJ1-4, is EPEVTQTPSHQVTQMGQEVILRCVPISNHLYFYWYRQILGQKVEFLVSFYNNEISEKSEIFDDQFSVERPDGSNFTLKIRSTKLEDSAMYFCASRQPAATNEKLFFGSGTQLSVL.

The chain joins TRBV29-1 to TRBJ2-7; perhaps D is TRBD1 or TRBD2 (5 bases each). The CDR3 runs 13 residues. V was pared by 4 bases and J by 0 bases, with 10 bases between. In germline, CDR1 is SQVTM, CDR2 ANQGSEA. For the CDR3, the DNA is TGCAGCGTTGCTGGGACGGACTCCTACGAGCAGTACTTC. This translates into CSVAGTDSYEQYF.

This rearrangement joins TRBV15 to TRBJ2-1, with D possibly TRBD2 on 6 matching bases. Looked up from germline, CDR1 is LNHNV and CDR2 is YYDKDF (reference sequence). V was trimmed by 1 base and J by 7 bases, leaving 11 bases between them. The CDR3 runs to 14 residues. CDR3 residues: CATSRVGAGNEQFF. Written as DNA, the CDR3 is TGTGCCACCAGCAGAGTAGGGGCGGGAAATGAGCAGTTCTTC.

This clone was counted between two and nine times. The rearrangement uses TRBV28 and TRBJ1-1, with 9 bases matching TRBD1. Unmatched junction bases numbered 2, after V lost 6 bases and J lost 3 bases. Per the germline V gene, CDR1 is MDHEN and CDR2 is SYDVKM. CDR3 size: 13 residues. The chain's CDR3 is CASRGQGDTEAFF. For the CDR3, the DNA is TGTGCCAGCAGGGGACAGGGAGACACTGAAGCTTTCTTT.

The CDR3 bases are TGTGCCAGCAGACCGTCCGTGGGGTTGCGCAATCAGCCCCAGCATTTT. Amino acids: CASRPSVGLRNQPQHF. The rearrangement links TRBV6-6 to TRBJ1-5; D gene ambiguous. From germline, CDR1 is MNHNY and CDR2 SVGAGI (reference sequence). This CDR3 comprises 16 residues. V gave up 6 bases and J gave up 2 bases, with 17 bases separating them.

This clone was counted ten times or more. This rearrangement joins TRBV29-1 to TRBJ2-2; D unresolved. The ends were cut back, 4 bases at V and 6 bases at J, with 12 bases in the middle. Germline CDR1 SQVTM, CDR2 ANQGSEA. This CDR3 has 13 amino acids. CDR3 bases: TGCAGCGTTGGTCAAGTTTCGGCCGGGGAGCTGTTTTTT. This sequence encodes CSVGQVSAGELFF.

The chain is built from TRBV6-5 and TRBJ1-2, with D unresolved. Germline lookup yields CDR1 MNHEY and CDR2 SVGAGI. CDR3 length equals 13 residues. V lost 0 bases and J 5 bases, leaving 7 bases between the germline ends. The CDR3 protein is CASSYSSEYGYTF. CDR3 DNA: TGTGCCAGCAGTTACTCGTCGGAGTATGGCTACACCTTC.

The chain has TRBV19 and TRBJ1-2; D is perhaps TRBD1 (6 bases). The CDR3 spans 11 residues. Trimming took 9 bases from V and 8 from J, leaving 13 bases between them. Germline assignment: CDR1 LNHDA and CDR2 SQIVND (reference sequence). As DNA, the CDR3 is TGTGCCAGCAGAAGGGGGTACGGCTACACCTTC. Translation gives CASRRGYGYTF.

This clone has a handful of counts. As DNA, the CDR3 is TGTGCCAGCAAAGAGCGGGGCGCGAACACCGGGGAGCTGTTTTTT. Its protein product is CASKERGANTGELFF. V and J are TRBV2 and TRBJ2-2, with 7 bases that match TRBD2. J lost 0 bases, V lost 7 bases, and 5 bases had no gene match. The CDR3 spans 15 residues. The V gene's germline CDR1 is SNHLY and CDR2 FYNNEI.

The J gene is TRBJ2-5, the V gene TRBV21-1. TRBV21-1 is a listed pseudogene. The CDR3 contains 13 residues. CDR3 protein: CARGGKTGETQYF. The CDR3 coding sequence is TGTGCCAGAGGGGGGAAAACGGGAGAGACCCAGTACTTC.

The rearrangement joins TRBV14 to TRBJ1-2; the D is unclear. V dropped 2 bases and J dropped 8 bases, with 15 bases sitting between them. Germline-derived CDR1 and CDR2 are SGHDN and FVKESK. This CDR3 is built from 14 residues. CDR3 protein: CASSQQAPLLGYTF. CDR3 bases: TGTGCCAGCAGCCAACAAGCTCCCCTCCTGGGCTACACCTTC.

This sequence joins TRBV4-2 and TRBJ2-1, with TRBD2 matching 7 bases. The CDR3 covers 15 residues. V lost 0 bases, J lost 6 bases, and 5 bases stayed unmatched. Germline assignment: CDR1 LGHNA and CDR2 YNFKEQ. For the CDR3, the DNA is TGTGCCAGCAGCCAAGATTCGGGACTACCCAATGAGCAGTTCTTC. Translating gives CASSQDSGLPNEQFF.

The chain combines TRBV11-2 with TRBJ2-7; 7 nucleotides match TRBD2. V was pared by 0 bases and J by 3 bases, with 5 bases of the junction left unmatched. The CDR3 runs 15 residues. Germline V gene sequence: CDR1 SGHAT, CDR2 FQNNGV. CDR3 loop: CASSLDQTSYYEQYF. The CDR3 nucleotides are TGTGCCAGCAGCTTAGACCAGACTAGCTACTACGAGCAGTACTTC.

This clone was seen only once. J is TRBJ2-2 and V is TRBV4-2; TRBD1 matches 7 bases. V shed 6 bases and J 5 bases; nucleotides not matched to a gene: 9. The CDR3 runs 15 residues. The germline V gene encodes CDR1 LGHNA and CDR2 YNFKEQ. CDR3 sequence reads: CASSSDRTHTGELFF. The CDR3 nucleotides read TGTGCCAGCAGTTCGGACAGGACCCATACCGGGGAGCTGTTTTTT.

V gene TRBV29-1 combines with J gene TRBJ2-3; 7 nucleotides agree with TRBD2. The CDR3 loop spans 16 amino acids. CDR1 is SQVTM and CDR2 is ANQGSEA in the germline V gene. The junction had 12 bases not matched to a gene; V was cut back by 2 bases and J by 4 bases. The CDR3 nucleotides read TGCAGCGTTGAAAGGGAGGGGACGCGGCGAGCAGATACGCAGTATTTT. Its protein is CSVEREGTRRADTQYF.

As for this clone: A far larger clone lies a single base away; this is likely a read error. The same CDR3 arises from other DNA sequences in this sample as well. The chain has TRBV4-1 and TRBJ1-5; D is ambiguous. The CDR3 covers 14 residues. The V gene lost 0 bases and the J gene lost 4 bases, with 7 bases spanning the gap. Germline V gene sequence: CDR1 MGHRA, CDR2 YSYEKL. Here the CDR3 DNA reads TGCGCCAGCAGCCAAGATCAAGGTAATCAGCCCCAGCATTTT. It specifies CASSQDQGNQPQHF.

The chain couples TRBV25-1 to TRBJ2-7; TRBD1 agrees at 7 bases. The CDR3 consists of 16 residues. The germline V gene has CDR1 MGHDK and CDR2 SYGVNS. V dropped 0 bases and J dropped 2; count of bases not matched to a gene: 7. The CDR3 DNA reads TGTGCCAGCAGTGAATACAGTACAGGGGATACCTACGAGCAGTACTTC. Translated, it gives CASSEYSTGDTYEQYF.

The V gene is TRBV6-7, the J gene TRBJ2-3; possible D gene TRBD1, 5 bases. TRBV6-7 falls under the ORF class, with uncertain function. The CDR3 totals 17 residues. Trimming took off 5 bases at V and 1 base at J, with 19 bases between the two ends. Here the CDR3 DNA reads TGTGCCAGCAGTCCTCGACAGAGAAGACCATGCACAGATACGCAGTATTTT. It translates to CASSPRQRRPCTDTQYF.

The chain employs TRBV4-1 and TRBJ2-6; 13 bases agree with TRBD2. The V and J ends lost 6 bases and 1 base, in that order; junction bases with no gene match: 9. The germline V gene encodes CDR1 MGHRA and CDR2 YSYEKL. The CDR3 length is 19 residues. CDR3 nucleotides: TGCGCCAGCAGACCAGTCGGACTAGCGGGAGAGTCTGGGGCCAACGTCCTGACTTTC. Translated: CASRPVGLAGESGANVLTF.

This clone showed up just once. The DNA for the CDR3 is TGTGCCAGCAGCGTTGGGAGTCGGGCAGATACGCAGTATTTT. This encodes CASSVGSRADTQYF. This chain connects TRBV9 to TRBJ2-3; possibly TRBD2 for D (5 bases). V lost 2 bases, J lost 4 bases, and 11 bases lay in between. There are 14 residues in the CDR3. Per germline, CDR1 SGDLS and CDR2 YYNGEE.

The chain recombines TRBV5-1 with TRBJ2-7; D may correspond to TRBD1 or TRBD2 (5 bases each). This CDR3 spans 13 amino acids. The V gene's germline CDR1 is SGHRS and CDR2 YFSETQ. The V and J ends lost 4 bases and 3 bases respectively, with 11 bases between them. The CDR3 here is CASSRDAYYEQYF. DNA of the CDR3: TGCGCCAGCAGCCGGGACGCCTACTACGAGCAGTACTTC. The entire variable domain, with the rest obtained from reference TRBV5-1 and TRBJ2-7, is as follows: KAGVTQTPRYLIKTRGQQVTLSCSPISGHRSVSWYQQTPGQGLQFLFEYFSETQRNKGNFPGRFSGRQFSNSRSEMNVSTLELGDSALYLCASSRDAYYEQYFGPGTRLTVT.

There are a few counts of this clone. The CDR3 sequence: CASSLDPTSGRYEQYF. The CDR3 DNA reads as TGTGCCAGCAGCTTGGACCCGACTAGCGGGAGGTACGAGCAGTACTTC. V and J are TRBV5-5 and TRBJ2-7, with 13 bases identical to TRBD2. The length of the CDR3 is 16 residues. Germline CDR1 and CDR2: SGHKS and YYEKEE (reference sequence). Trimming removed 0 bases from V and 4 bases from J; junction bases left unmatched: 4.